The clone carrying this T cell receptor beta chain was seen many times. Its antigen is as yet unknown. The V and J ends lost 4 bases and 1 base respectively, with 14 bases between them. CDR3 size: 15 residues. Germline CDR1 reads MNHNS; CDR2 reads SASEGT. This sample was included in a study of T cells in Graves' hyperthyroidism and ophthalmopathy. What was amplified from RNA transcripts were TCR beta CDR3 regions. The TCR CDR3 first-round RT-PCR relied on the HTBI primer set. Via MiXCR, TCRdb re-called the multiplex PCR reads, giving one row per CDR3 protein. The table lists under 250,000 distinct CDR3 sequences, around 24% of them singletons. Study-wide points: A 13 V-J model separated ophthalmopathy from stable hyperthyroidism. In blood, most of the thyroid clonotypes expanded above 0.001 were also present. The model identified upcoming ophthalmopathy a median about 7.1 months ahead of onset.

Clinical symptoms, serum thyroxine, TRAb, thyroid ultrasound and orbital computed tomography established diagnosis. The sequencing input was blood. V usage is TRBV6-1 and J usage is TRBJ2-7; possible D gene TRBD1, 5 bases. The sequence came from a woman aged 40 to 55 with Graves' ophthalmopathy. The DNA of the CDR3 is TGTGCCAGCAGTGTGGCTAGGGGCCGTTCCTACGAGCAGTACTTC. Protein: CASSVARGRSYEQYF.